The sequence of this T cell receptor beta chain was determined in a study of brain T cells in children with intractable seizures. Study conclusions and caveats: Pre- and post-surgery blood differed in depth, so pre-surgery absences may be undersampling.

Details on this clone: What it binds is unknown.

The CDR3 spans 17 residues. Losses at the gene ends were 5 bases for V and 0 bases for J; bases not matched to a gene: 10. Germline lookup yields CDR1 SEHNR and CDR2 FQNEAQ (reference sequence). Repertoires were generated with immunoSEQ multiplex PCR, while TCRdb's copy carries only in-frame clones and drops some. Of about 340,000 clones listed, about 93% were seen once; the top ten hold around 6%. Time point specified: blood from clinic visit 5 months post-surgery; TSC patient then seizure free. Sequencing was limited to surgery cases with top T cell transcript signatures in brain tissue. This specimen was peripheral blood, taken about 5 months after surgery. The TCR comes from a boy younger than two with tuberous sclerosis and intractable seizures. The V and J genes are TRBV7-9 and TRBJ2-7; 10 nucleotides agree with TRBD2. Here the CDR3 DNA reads TGTGCCAGCAGCCCCCAAGGACTAGCGGACCTCTCCTACGAGCAGTACTTC. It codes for CASSPQGLADLSYEQYF.